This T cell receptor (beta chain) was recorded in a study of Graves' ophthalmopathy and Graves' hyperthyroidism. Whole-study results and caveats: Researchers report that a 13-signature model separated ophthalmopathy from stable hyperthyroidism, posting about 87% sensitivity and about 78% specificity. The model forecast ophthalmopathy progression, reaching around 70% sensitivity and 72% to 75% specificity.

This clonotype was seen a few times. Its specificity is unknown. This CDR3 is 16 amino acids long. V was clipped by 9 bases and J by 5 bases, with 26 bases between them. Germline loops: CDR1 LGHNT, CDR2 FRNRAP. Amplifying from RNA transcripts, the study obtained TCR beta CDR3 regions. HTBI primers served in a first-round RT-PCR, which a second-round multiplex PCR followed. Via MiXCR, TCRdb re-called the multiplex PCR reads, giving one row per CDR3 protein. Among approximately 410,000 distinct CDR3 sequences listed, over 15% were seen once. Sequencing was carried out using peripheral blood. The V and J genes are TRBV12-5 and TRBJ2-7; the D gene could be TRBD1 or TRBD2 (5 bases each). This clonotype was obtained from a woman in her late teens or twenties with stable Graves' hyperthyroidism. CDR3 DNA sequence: TGTGCTAGAATTTATCGGGATCCAGGGACCATCCACGAGCAGTACTTC. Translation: CARIYRDPGTIHEQYF.